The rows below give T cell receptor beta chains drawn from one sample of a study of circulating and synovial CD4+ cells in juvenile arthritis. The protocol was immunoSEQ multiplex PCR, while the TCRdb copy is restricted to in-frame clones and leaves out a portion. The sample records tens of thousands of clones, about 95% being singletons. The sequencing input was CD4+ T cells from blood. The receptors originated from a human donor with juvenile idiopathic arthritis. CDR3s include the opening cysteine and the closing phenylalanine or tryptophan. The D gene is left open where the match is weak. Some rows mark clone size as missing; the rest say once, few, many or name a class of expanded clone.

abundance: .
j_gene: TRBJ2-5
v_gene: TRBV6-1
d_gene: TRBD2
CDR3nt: TGTGCCAGCAGTATCCGGACTAGCGGGCGGGGGGAGCAGTACTTC
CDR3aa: CASSIRTSGRGEQYF

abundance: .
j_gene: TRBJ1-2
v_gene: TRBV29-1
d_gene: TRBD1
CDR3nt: TGCAGCCTACGACAGGGATATGGCTACACCTTC
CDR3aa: CSLRQGYGYTF

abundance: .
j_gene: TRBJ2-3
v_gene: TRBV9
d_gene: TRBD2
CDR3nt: TGTGCCAGCAGCGTAGATAGCGGGGGGCCTCCCACAGATACGCAGTATTTT
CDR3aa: CASSVDSGGPPTDTQYF

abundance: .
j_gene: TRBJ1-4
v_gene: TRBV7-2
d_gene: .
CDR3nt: TGTGCCAGCAGCTTAGCGTATTTTGATGAAAAACTGTTTTTT
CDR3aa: CASSLAYFDEKLFF

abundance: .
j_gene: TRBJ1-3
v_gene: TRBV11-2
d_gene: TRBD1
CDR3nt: TGTGCCAGCAGCCCAAGGGACAGGGGAAACACCATATATTTT
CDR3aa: CASSPRDRGNTIYF

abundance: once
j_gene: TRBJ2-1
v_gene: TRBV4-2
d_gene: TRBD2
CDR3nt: TGTGCCAGCAGCCAGCGGGGGGAAAATGAGCAGTTCTTC
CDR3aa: CASSQRGENEQFF

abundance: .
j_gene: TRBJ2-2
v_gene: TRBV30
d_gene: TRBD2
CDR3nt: TGTGCCTGGAGTGTAACGGGGGGGAACACCGGGGAGCTGTTTTTT
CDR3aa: CAWSVTGGNTGELFF

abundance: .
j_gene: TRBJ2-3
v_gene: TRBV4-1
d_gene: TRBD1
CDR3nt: TGCGCCAGCAGCCCTGGGGACAGGGTGGGAGATACGCAGTATTTT
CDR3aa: CASSPGDRVGDTQYF

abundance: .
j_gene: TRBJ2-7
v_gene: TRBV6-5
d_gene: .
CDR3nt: TGTGCCAGCAGTTATGGAGACCCCTACGAGCAGTACTTC
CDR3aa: CASSYGDPYEQYF

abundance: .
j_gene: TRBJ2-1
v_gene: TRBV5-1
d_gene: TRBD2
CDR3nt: TGCGCCAGCAGCGTACCCGACCTAGCGGGAGGGCCCGTTCGTATCTCAGCCCACTTCAATGAGCAGTTCTTC
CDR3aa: CASSVPDLAGGPVRISAHFNEQFF

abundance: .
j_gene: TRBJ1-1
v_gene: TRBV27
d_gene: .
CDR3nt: TGTGCCAGCAGTTTTACCTGGGCCTCAAACACTGAAGCTTTCTTT
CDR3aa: CASSFTWASNTEAFF

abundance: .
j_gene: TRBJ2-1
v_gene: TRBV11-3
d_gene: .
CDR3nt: TGTGCCAGCAGCTTAGGAGGCGGGGGCCGATTTGATGAGCAGTTCTTC
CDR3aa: CASSLGGGGRFDEQFF

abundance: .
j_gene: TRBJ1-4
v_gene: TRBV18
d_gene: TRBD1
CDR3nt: TGTGCCAGCTCACCAAGGGGGACAGGGTCTAATGAAAAACTGTTTTTT
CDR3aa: CASSPRGTGSNEKLFF

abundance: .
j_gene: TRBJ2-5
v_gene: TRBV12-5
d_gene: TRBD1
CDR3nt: TGTGCTAGTGGTGAGTCCAAGCCGTGGGCAGGGGGAGAGACCCAGTACTTC
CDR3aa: CASGESKPWAGGETQYF

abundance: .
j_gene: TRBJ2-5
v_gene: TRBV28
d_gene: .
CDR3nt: TGTGCCAGCAGTACAGGGCGCCAAGAGACCCAGTACTTC
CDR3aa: CASSTGRQETQYF

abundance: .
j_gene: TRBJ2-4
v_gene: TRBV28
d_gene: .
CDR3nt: TGTGCCAGCAGTTTAGAGGGCCGGGCCAAAAACATTCAGTACTTC
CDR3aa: CASSLEGRAKNIQYF

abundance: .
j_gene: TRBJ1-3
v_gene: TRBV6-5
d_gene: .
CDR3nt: TGTGCCAGCCAGGGAGGGGTGAACACCATATATTTT
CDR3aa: CASQGGVNTIYF

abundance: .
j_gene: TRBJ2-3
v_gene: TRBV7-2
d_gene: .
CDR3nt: TGTGCCAGCAGCTTAGCCACTCTCACAGATACGCAGTATTTT
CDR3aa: CASSLATLTDTQYF

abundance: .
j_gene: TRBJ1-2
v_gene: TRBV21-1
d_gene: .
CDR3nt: TGTGCCAGCAGCAAAGCGGGAGGGCACCGTAAAGACTTC
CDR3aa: CASSKAGGHRKDF

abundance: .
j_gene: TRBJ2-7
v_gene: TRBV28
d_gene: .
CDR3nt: TGTGCCAGCAGTAAAGACACGACCTACGAGCAGTACTTC
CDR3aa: CASSKDTTYEQYF

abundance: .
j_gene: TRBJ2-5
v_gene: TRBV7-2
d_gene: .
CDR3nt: TGTGCCAGCAGCTTCAGACTAGGGGAGACCCAGTACTTC
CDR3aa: CASSFRLGETQYF

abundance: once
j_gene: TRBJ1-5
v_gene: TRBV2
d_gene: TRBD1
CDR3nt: TGTGCCAGCAGTGGGGGCACAGGGGGACGCTCCAGGGGTTATAGCAATCAGCCCCAGCATTTT
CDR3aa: CASSGGTGGRSRGYSNQPQHF

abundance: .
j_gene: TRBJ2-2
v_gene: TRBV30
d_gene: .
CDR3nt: TGTGCCTCCGACAGGTATCTCACCGGGGAGCTGTTTTTT
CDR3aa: CASDRYLTGELFF

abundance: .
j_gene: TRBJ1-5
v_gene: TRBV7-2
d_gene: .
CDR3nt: TGTGCCAGCAGCTTGGGGGCAGGGAGCAATCAGCCCCAGCATTTT
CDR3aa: CASSLGAGSNQPQHF

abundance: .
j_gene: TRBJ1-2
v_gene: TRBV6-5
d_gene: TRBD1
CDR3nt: TGTGCCAGCAGCCAAGACAGGGGAATAAATGGCTACACCTTC
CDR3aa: CASSQDRGINGYTF

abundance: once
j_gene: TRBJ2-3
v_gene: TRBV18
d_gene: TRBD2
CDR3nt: TGTGCCAGCTTCGAGCGGGAGGGCGCAGATACGCAGTATTTT
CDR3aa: CASFEREGADTQYF

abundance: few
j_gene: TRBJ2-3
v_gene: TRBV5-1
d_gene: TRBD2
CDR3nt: TGCGCCAGCAGCTCCCCCCTTACTAGCGGGAGACACCGCACAGATACGCAGTATTTT
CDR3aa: CASSSPLTSGRHRTDTQYF